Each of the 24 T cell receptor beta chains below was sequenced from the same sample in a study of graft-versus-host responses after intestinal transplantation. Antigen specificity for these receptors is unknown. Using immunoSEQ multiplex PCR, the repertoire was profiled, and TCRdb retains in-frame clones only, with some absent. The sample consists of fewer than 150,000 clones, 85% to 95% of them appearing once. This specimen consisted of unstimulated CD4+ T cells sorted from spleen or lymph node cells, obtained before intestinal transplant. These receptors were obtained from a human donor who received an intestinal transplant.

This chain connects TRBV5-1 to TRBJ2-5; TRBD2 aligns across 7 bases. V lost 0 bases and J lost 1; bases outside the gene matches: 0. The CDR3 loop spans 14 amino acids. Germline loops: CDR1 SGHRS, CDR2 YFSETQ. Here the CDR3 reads CASSLGGGQETQYF. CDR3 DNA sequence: TGCGCCAGCAGCTTGGGCGGGGGCCAAGAGACCCAGTACTTC. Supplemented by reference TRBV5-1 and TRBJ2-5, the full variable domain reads KAGVTQTPRYLIKTRGQQVTLSCSPISGHRSVSWYQQTPGQGLQFLFEYFSETQRNKGNFPGRFSGRQFSNSRSEMNVSTLELGDSALYLCASSLGGGQETQYFGPGTRLLVL.

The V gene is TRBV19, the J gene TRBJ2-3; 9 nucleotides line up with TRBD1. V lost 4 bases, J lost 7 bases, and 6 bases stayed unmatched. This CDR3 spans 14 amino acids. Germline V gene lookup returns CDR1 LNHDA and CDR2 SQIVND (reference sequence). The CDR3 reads CASSNGQGLNTQYF. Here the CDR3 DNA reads TGTGCCAGTAGTAATGGACAGGGGTTGAATACGCAGTATTTT.

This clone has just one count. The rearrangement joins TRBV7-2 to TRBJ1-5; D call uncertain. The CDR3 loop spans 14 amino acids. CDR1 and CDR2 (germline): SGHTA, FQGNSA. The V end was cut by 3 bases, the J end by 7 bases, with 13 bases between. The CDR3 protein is CASSFLPDDQPQHF. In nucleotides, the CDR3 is TGTGCCAGCAGCTTCCTACCTGACGACCAGCCCCAGCATTTT.

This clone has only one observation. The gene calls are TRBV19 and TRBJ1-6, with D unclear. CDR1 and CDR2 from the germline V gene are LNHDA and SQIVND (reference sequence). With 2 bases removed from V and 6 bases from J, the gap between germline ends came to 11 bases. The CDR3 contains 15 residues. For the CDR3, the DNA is TGTGCCAGTAGTATAACGGGATTAACTAATTCACCCCTCCACTTT. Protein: CASSITGLTNSPLHF.

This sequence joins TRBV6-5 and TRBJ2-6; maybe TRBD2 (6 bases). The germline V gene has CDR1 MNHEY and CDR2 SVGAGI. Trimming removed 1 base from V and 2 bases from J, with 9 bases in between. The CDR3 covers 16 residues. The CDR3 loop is CASSYLRGTGANVLTF. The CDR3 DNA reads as TGTGCCAGCAGTTACTTACGGGGGACTGGGGCCAACGTCCTGACTTTC.

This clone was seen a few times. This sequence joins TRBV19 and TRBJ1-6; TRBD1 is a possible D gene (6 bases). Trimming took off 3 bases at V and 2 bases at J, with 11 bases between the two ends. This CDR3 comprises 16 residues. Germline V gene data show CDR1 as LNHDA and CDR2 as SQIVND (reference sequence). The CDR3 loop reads CASSISQGTYNSPLHF. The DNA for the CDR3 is TGTGCCAGTAGTATTTCACAGGGCACCTATAATTCACCCCTCCACTTT.

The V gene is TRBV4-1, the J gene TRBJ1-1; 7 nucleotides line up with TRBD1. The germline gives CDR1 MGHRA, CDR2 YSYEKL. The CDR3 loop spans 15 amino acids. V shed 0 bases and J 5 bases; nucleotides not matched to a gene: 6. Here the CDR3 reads CASSQDFRGGTEAFF. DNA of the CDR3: TGCGCCAGCAGCCAAGATTTCAGGGGGGGAACTGAAGCTTTCTTT.

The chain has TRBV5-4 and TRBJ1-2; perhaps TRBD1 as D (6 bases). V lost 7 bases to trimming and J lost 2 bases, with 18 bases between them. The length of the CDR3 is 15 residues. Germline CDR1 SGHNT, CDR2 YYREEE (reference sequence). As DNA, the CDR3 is TGTGCCAGCGCTCCGGGGGGGGCTCACAACTATGGCTACACCTTC. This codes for CASAPGGAHNYGYTF.

CDR3 in DNA: TGTGCCAGCAGCAGCAACTCGGGCGTCGATGAGCAGTTCTTC. Translation: CASSSNSGVDEQFF. The chain links TRBV6-4 to TRBJ2-1, with D uncertain. This CDR3 is built from 14 residues. CDR1 and CDR2 from the germline V gene are MRHNA and SNTAGT. The germline V and J ends were trimmed by 6 bases and 8 bases, with 17 bases remaining between them.

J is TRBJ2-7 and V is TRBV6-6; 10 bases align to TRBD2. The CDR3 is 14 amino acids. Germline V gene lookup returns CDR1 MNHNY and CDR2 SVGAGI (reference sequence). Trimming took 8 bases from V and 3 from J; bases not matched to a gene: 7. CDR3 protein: CASGERGGVYEQYF. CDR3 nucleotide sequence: TGTGCCAGCGGCGAGCGGGGGGGCGTCTACGAGCAGTACTTC.

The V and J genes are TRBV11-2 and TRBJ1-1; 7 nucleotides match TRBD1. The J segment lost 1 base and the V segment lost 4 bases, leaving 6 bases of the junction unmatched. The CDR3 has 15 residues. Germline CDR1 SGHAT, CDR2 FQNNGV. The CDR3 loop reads CASSWRGQKNTEAFF. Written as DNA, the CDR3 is TGTGCCAGCAGCTGGCGGGGACAGAAGAACACTGAAGCTTTCTTT.

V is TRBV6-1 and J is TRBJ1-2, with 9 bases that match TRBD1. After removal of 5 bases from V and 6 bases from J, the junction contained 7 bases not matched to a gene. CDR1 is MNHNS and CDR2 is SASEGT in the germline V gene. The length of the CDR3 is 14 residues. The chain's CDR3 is CASSMDRGEDGYTF. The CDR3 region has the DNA TGTGCCAGCAGTATGGACAGGGGAGAGGATGGCTACACCTTC.

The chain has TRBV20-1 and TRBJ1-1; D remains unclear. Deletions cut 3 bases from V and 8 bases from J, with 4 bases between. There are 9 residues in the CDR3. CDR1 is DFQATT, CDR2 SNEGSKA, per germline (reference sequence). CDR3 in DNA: TGCAGTGCTAGTCAGGAAGCTTTCTTT. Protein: CSASQEAFF.

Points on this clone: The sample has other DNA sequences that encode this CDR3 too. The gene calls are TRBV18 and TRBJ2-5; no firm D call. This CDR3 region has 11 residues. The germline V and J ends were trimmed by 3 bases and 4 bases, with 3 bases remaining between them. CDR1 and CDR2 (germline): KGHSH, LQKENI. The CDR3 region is CASSPRETQYF. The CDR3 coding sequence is TGTGCCAGCTCACCGAGAGAGACCCAGTACTTC.

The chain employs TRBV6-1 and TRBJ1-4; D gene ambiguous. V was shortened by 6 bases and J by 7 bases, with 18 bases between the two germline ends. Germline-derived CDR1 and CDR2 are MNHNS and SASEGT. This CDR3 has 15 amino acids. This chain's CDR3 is CASRVPRTKTEKLFF. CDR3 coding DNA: TGTGCCAGCAGAGTCCCCCGGACTAAGACTGAAAAACTGTTTTTT.

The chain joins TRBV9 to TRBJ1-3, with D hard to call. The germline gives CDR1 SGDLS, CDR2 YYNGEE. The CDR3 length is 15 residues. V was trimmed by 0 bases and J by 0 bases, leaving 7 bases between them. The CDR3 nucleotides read TGTGCCAGCAGCGTAGCCGGTTTCTCTGGAAACACCATATATTTT. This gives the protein CASSVAGFSGNTIYF.

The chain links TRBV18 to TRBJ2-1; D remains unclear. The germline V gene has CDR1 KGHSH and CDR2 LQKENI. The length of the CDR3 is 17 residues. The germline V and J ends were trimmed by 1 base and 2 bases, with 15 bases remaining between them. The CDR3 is CASSPQRTTTAYNEQFF. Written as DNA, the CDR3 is TGTGCCAGCTCACCACAGCGAACTACGACCGCCTACAATGAGCAGTTCTTC.

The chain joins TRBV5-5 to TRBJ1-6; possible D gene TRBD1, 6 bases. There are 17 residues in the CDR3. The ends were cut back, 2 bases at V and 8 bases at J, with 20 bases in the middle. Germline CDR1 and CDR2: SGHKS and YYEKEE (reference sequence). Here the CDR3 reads CASSFNFGRGFDSPLHF. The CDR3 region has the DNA TGTGCCAGCAGCTTTAATTTTGGCAGGGGTTTTGATTCACCCCTCCACTTT.

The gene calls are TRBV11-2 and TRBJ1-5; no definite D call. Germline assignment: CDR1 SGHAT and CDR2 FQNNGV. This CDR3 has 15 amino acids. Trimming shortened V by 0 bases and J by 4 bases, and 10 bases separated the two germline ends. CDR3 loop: CASSLDHAGNQPQHF. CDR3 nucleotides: TGTGCCAGCAGCTTAGACCACGCTGGGAATCAGCCCCAGCATTTT. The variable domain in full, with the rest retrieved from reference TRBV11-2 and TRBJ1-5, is EAGVAQSPRYKIIEKRQSVAFWCNPISGHATLYWYQQILGQGPKLLIQFQNNGVVDDSQLPKDRFSAERLKGVDSTLKIQPAKLEDSAVYLCASSLDHAGNQPQHFGDGTRLSIL.

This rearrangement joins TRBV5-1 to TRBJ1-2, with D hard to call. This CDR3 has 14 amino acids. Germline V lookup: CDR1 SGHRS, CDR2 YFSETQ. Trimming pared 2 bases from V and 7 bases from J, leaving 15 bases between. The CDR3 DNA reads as TGCGCCAGCAGCTTAGGCCAGTCCTCTGGTGGCTACACCTTC. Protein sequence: CASSLGQSSGGYTF.

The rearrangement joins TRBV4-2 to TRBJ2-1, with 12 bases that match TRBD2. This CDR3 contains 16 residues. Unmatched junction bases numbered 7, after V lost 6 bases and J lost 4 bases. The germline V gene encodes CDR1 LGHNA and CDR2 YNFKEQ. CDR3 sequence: CASRRDGTSGYNEQFF. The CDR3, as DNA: TGTGCCAGCAGGAGAGATGGGACTAGCGGGTACAATGAGCAGTTCTTC.

The CDR3 protein is CASSFGGITVYEQYF. The CDR3 nucleotides read TGTGCCAGCAGTTTCGGGGGGATCACCGTCTACGAGCAGTACTTC. The chain has TRBV27 and TRBJ2-7; TRBD2 agrees at 7 bases. This CDR3 region has 15 residues. Per germline, CDR1 MNHEY and CDR2 SMNVEV (reference sequence). The J segment lost 3 bases and the V segment lost 3 bases, leaving 8 bases of the junction unmatched.

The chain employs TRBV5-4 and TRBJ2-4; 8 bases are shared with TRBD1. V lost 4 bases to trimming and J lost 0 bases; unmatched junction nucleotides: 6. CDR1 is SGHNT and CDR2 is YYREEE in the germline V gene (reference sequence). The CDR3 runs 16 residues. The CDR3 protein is CASSIGQGLAKNIQYF. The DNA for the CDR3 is TGTGCCAGCAGCATCGGACAGGGCCTAGCCAAAAACATTCAGTACTTC.

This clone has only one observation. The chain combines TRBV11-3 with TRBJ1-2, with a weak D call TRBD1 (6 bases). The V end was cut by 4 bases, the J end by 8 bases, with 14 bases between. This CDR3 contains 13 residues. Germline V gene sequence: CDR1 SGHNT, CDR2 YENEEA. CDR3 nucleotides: TGTGCCAGCAGCTCCCAGGGGACGGAGGGCTACACCTTC. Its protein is CASSSQGTEGYTF.